This TCR beta chain was sequenced for a study of cytomegalovirus exposure and HLA in healthy donors. Study-level information: Of all 400 or so donors who were genotyped, roughly 81% belonged to the Caucasian-associated ancestry cluster. Study-wide results and limits: Among the CMV-associated chains, a few were confirmed in vitro as specific for CMV antigens. A later analysis reportedly identified an Asian-associated ancestry cluster as carrying fewer N-insertions than the roughly 670-donor mean. Accurate prediction of most subjects' HLA-A and HLA-B alleles from TCR beta sequences was reported.

As for this clone: The target antigen is unknown.

The PCR contained 60 Vbeta and 13 Jbeta primers. TCRdb's table, derived via immunoSEQ multiplex PCR, lists solely in-frame clones and lacks some. The sample has approximately 110,000 clones, 65% to 85% seen once. This CDR3 spans 12 amino acids. The germline V gene has CDR1 ENHRY and CDR2 SYGVKD. Trimming left V 5 bases short and J 6 bases short, with 10 bases between. The specimen sequenced was PBMCs. This sequence was found in a woman aged 30 to 39 in good health and CMV-seropositive. The rearrangement uses TRBV10-3 and TRBJ1-2, with D possibly being TRBD1 (5 bases). The CDR3: CAISTTVNGYTF. CDR3 DNA: TGTGCCATCAGTACGACAGTCAATGGCTACACCTTC.